This TCR beta chain was observed in a study of cytomegalovirus exposure and HLA in healthy donors. Regarding the study as a whole: Donors belonging to an Asian-associated ancestry cluster reportedly showed fewer N-insertions in productive TCRs than the approximately 680-donor mean, according to what a later analysis found. When analyzed later, a missense DCLRE1C variant was found to be linked to TCR beta V- and J-gene trimming.

PCR involved 60 Vbeta and 13 Jbeta primers. The table came from immunoSEQ multiplex PCR; TCRdb's copy has only in-frame clones and leaves some out. This sample lists some 75,000 clones; its ten largest clones have 0.8% to 1%. As regards this clone: Its specificity is unknown.

The CDR3 covers 15 residues. From germline, CDR1 is SGHRS and CDR2 YFSETQ. V was pared by 4 bases and J by 5 bases, with 10 bases of the junction left unmatched. This chain joins TRBV5-1 and TRBJ2-7; 9 bases line up with TRBD1. Material for sequencing was PBMCs. This sequence originates from a boy aged 5-17 years in good health and CMV-seronegative. The CDR3, as DNA: TGCGCCAGCAGCCAACCCGGGACAGGGTCCCACGAGCAGTACTTC. Amino acids: CASSQPGTGSHEQYF.